Here is one T cell receptor beta chain with its context. Its antigen is as yet unknown. The data were taken from a study of T cell responses to AZD1222 COVID-19 vaccine. Study findings and constraints: Seropositive status at baseline applied to only five or six AZD1222 recipients.

Clones were sequenced by immunoSEQ multiplex PCR, and TCRdb holds only the in-frame ones, with some missing. The sample has 100,000 to 150,000 clones, about nine tenths seen once. CDR1 and CDR2 (germline): MDHEN, SYDVKM. The CDR3 covers 14 residues. V dropped 4 bases and J dropped 2 bases, with 12 bases sitting between them. The sequences come from peripheral blood, collected on day 0 of AZD1222 vaccination. The rearrangement links TRBV28 to TRBJ2-7; no definite D call. The TCR was taken from an adult in good health. The CDR3: CASSSPATTYEQYF. CDR3 DNA: TGTGCCAGCAGTTCACCAGCGACAACCTACGAGCAGTACTTC.